These 6 T cell receptor beta chains were sequenced from one sample in a study of T cells in Graves' hyperthyroidism and ophthalmopathy. Amplification targeted TCR beta CDR3 regions from RNA transcripts. Primed by the HTBI set, a first-round RT-PCR was run on the TCR CDR3. A single record per CDR3 protein comes from TCRdb applying MiXCR to the multiplex PCR reads. The sample carries approximately 490,000 distinct CDR3 sequences, 20% to 25% recorded once. Sequenced input: blood. Receptor source: a woman aged 70-85 years with Graves' ophthalmopathy.

A few counts support this clonotype. The V gene is TRBV9, the J gene TRBJ2-3, with no clear D. With 2 bases removed from V and 6 bases from J, the gap between germline ends came to 19 bases. Germline-derived CDR1 and CDR2 are SGDLS and YYNGEE. CDR3 length: 16 amino acids. This CDR3 reads CASSVAGRNSQDTQYF. The CDR3 nucleotides are TGTGCCAGCAGCGTGGCCGGGCGAAACTCACAGGATACGCAGTATTTT.

The chain links TRBV6-6 to TRBJ1-1, with 8 bases fitting TRBD1. Germline assignment: CDR1 MNHNY and CDR2 SVGAGI (reference sequence). Germline trimming cut 0 bases from V and 6 bases from J; bases unmatched to any gene: 3. This CDR3 spans 14 amino acids. Here the CDR3 DNA reads TGTGCCAGCAGTTACTCCGGGACAGGTTCTGAAGCTTTCTTT. It specifies CASSYSGTGSEAFF.

The V and J genes are TRBV20-1 and TRBJ2-1, with 12 nucleotides matching TRBD2. Germline V gene data show CDR1 as DFQATT and CDR2 as SNEGSKA (reference sequence). CDR3 length: 17 amino acids. J gave up 0 bases and V 2 bases, and 5 bases lay outside the gene matches. CDR3 DNA sequence: TGCAGTGCTAGACTAGCGGGAGGGCTCGGCTCCTACAATGAGCAGTTCTTC. Protein product: CSARLAGGLGSYNEQFF.

The chain uses TRBV6-2 or TRBV6-3 and TRBJ1-3; 8 bases are shared with TRBD1. J gave up 0 bases and V 0 bases, and 7 bases lay outside the gene matches. The CDR3 is 18 amino acids. Germline loops: CDR1 MNHEY, CDR2 SVGEGT. The CDR3: CASSYSAGQAHSGNTIYF. The DNA for the CDR3 is TGTGCCAGCAGTTACTCGGCGGGACAGGCCCACTCTGGAAACACCATATATTTT.

The rearrangement joins TRBV5-6 to TRBJ2-2; D gene uncertain. Germline values: CDR1 SGHDT, CDR2 YYEEEE. The CDR3 totals 14 residues. The V end was cut by 4 bases, the J end by 6 bases, with 13 bases between. DNA of the CDR3: TGTGCCAGCAGCGGTGATCGCGGCGCCGGGGAGCTGTTTTTT. Translated: CASSGDRGAGELFF.

V is TRBV5-1 and J is TRBJ2-5; the D gene is possibly TRBD1 (6 bases). The germline V gene encodes CDR1 SGHRS and CDR2 YFSETQ. V was shortened by 5 bases and J by 2 bases, with 19 bases between the two germline ends. CDR3 length equals 16 residues. The CDR3 region is CASRPEPGQLQETQYF. The CDR3 nucleotides are TGCGCCAGCAGACCTGAACCGGGACAACTACAAGAGACCCAGTACTTC.